Below are 14 T cell receptor beta chains sequenced from a single sample in a study of T cell repertoires in cytomegalovirus infection. Using its own MiXCR run on the reads, TCRdb lists one record per CDR3 protein. The sample has fewer than 650,000 distinct CDR3 sequences; roughly 42% are singletons. Antigens for these TCRs are unknown. The source material was cultured PBMCs, sampled from culture after CMV antigen stimulation. The receptors were sampled from a human donor in good health (CMV status not recorded). Some clones in this sample may be carry-over from other donors' samples.

V usage is TRBV20-1 and J usage is TRBJ2-7; D is possibly TRBD1 (6 bases). CDR1 DFQATT and CDR2 SNEGSKA come from the germline V gene (reference sequence). Between the trimmed V and J ends, which lost 8 bases and 6 bases, there was a span of 20 bases. This CDR3 region has 13 residues. CDR3 region: CSTTLGRGSEQYF. In nucleotides, the CDR3 is TGCAGTACCACACTCGGAAGGGGGTCCGAGCAGTACTTC.

V usage is TRBV7-2 and J usage is TRBJ2-5; unclear D gene. V was clipped by 4 bases and J by 4 bases, with 10 bases between them. CDR3 length equals 13 residues. Germline lookup yields CDR1 SGHTA and CDR2 FQGNSA. The CDR3 sequence: CASSSDWRETQYF. The CDR3 nucleotides are TGTGCCAGCAGCTCCGATTGGAGAGAGACCCAGTACTTC.

This chain joins TRBV6-4 and TRBJ2-2; the D gene could be TRBD1 or TRBD2 (6 bases each). V gave up 3 bases and J gave up 7 bases, with 15 bases separating them. Germline V gene lookup returns CDR1 MRHNA and CDR2 SNTAGT. CDR3 length: 15 residues. CDR3 nucleotide sequence: TGTGCCAGCAGTGAGATGGGGGGCCAGAGCGGGGAGCTGTTTTTT. Translation: CASSEMGGQSGELFF.

The chain uses TRBV7-2 and TRBJ2-1; 8 bases line up with TRBD2. This CDR3 has 15 amino acids. Germline loops: CDR1 SGHTA, CDR2 FQGNSA. J lost 12 bases, V lost 2 bases, and 12 bases had no gene match. The CDR3 reads CASSLSLAGGLGQFF. DNA of the CDR3: TGTGCCAGCAGCTTAAGTTTGGCGGGGGGTCTGGGGCAGTTCTTC.

This chain joins TRBV6-1 and TRBJ2-1; D gene unclear. Germline CDR1 reads MNHNS; CDR2 reads SASEGT. Trimming left V 4 bases short and J 5 bases short, with 9 bases between. This CDR3 contains 13 residues. The CDR3 nucleotides are TGTGCCAGCAGTGCCCGACCCGACAATGAGCAGTTCTTC. This translates into CASSARPDNEQFF.

V usage is TRBV7-2 and J usage is TRBJ2-3, with 13 bases matching TRBD2. CDR3 length equals 17 residues. V lost 0 bases, J lost 3 bases, and 3 bases stayed unmatched. Germline V gene lookup returns CDR1 SGHTA and CDR2 FQGNSA. The CDR3 sequence is CASSLAAGLAGTDTQYF. Here the CDR3 DNA reads TGTGCCAGCAGCTTAGCGGCGGGACTAGCGGGGACAGATACGCAGTATTTT.

This rearrangement joins TRBV7-9 to TRBJ2-2; D might be TRBD2 (5 bases). This CDR3 spans 13 amino acids. Trimming stripped 8 bases from V and 4 bases from J, with 11 bases between. Germline assignment: CDR1 SEHNR and CDR2 FQNEAQ (reference sequence). In nucleotides, the CDR3 is TGTGCCAGCCGACGAAGCGGCACCGGGGAGCTGTTTTTT. Its protein product is CASRRSGTGELFF.

CDR3 sequence reads: CASSPGQGESNEQFF. The CDR3, as DNA: TGTGCCAGCAGCCCGGGACAGGGGGAATCCAATGAGCAGTTCTTC. The genes are TRBV11-3 and TRBJ2-1, with 11 bases that match TRBD1. V lost 5 bases to trimming and J lost 6 bases; unmatched junction nucleotides: 6. The germline CDR1 and CDR2 sequences are SGHNT and YENEEA. The CDR3 consists of 15 residues.

V usage is TRBV6-8 and J usage is TRBJ2-1, with a weak D call TRBD2 (5 bases). The germline V gene encodes CDR1 MNHGY and CDR2 SAAAGT. With 7 bases removed from V and 0 bases from J, the gap between germline ends came to 10 bases. The CDR3 spans 14 residues. CDR3: CASTSDYSYNEQFF. The DNA of the CDR3 is TGTGCCAGCACGAGTGACTACTCCTACAATGAGCAGTTCTTC.

This chain links TRBV20-1 with TRBJ1-5, with D maybe TRBD1 (6 bases). CDR3 length: 13 residues. The V and J ends lost 1 base and 4 bases respectively, with 8 bases between them. Germline loops: CDR1 DFQATT, CDR2 SNEGSKA (reference sequence). In nucleotides, the CDR3 is TGCAGTGCTAGAGGGGGGACAAATCAGCCCCAGCATTTT. Its protein is CSARGGTNQPQHF.

This chain uses TRBV6-1 with TRBJ2-7, with 9 bases aligning to TRBD1. The germline V gene has CDR1 MNHNS and CDR2 SASEGT. The CDR3 is made up of 14 amino acids. Unmatched junction bases numbered 9, after V lost 5 bases and J lost 7 bases. CDR3 sequence: CASSSRDRDLEQYF. In nucleotides, the CDR3 is TGTGCCAGCAGTAGCCGGGACAGGGATTTGGAGCAGTACTTC.

V usage is TRBV4-3 and J usage is TRBJ2-1; maybe TRBD2 (6 bases). Germline V gene lookup returns CDR1 LGHNA and CDR2 YSLEER. The CDR3 is 16 residues long. With 0 bases removed from V and 0 bases from J, the gap between germline ends came to 9 bases. The CDR3 is CASSQEGGSSYNEQFF. The DNA for the CDR3 is TGCGCCAGCAGCCAAGAAGGAGGGAGCTCCTACAATGAGCAGTTCTTC.

There are a few counts of this clonotype. This rearrangement joins TRBV7-2 to TRBJ2-1, with 12 bases fitting TRBD2. The junction had 7 bases not matched to a gene; V was cut back by 6 bases and J by 4 bases. Germline loops: CDR1 SGHTA, CDR2 FQGNSA. This CDR3 contains 16 residues. DNA for the CDR3: TGTGCCAGCAGGGCCGCTAGCGGGGGGGTGTACAATGAGCAGTTCTTC. Protein: CASRAASGGVYNEQFF.

This rearrangement joins TRBV19 to TRBJ1-4, with D unresolved. Germline V lookup: CDR1 LNHDA, CDR2 SQIVND (reference sequence). Trimming shortened V by 6 bases and J by 3 bases, and 17 bases separated the two germline ends. This CDR3 spans 16 amino acids. Written as DNA, the CDR3 is TGTGCCAGTAGAAAGTCCGGGTCCGGGGCTAATGAAAAACTGTTTTTT. Translated: CASRKSGSGANEKLFF.